Here is one TCR beta chain with its context. Its target antigen remains unknown. Base qualities are not recorded, but no much larger clone differs from it by a single base. Library creation used 5' RACE. Sequencing was carried out with an Illumina MiSeq. Using fastp at Q25 and MiXCR, TCRdb reprocessed the public reads and kept productive beta chains. Each CDR3 protein appears once, grouped with its most common genes and DNA. Counted in this sample were about 82,000 distinct CDR3 sequences; 5% of them appeared once. Approximately 8% of the sample is held by the ten biggest clonotypes. The sample comes from a study of T cells of healthy individuals (dated 2018 in TCRdb). The CDR3 has 15 amino acids, counting the end cysteine and phenylalanine. This entry keeps only the CDR3 DNA: 45 bases, framed from base 1. The germline V gene (reference sequence) specifies SEHNR as CDR1 and FQNEAQ as CDR2. Relative to germline, V is missing 4 bases and J is missing 1 base, with 7 bases of the junction outside any gene match.

The receptor was derived from a female donor in good health. This receptor chain uses TRBV7-9 and TRBJ2-7, with 7 central nucleotides matching TRBD1. The CDR3 in this case is CASSSWQGESYEQYF. In nucleotide form, the sequence is TGTGCCAGCAGCTCCTGGCAGGGGGAATCCTACGAGCAGTACTTC.